Below, one T cell receptor (beta chain) is given with its context. The CDR3 covers 12 residues. Between the trimmed V and J ends, which lost 5 bases and 4 bases, there was a span of 8 bases. Germline V CDR1 and CDR2: MDHEN, SYDVKM. The PCR contained 60 Vbeta and 13 Jbeta primers. Some clones are missing from TCRdb's copy, which holds only in-frame ones; the method was immunoSEQ multiplex PCR. This repertoire shows 100,000 or so clones, about 79% found once; its top ten account for more than 3.5%. The sample is drawn from a study of cytomegalovirus exposure and HLA in healthy donors. This clonotype was sampled from a female donor in good health and CMV-seropositive. The sequencing sample was made of PBMCs. This rearrangement joins TRBV28 to TRBJ1-1, with D tentatively TRBD1 (5 bases). CDR3 sequence reads: CASSPGITEAFF. DNA for the CDR3: TGTGCCAGCAGTCCAGGGATCACTGAAGCTTTCTTT.